Only a few counts were recorded for the clone carrying this T cell receptor beta chain. Its antigen is unknown. The sample originates from a study of T-cell memory formation after mild COVID-19. Study outcomes and limitations: The authors did not confirm SARS-CoV-2 specificity of second-wave clones peaking day 37.

TCRdb itself ran the 5' RACE reads through MiXCR, one entry per CDR3 protein. This sample yields approximately 150,000 distinct CDR3 sequences, of which about 15% are seen a single time; 13% to 15% belongs to the top ten. The length of the CDR3 is 12 residues. V lost 10 bases to trimming and J lost 2 bases; unmatched junction nucleotides: 4. The germline CDR1 and CDR2 sequences are MNHEY and SVGEGT. This TCR came from an adult woman who had mild COVID-19 (a few samples of this study predate the infection). Cell type and time point are not known. The material sequenced was PBMCs or a T cell subset sorted from them (not recorded which). V usage is TRBV6-2 or TRBV6-3 and J usage is TRBJ2-7, with 8 bases aligning to TRBD2. The DNA for the CDR3 is TGTGCCATAGCGGGGACCACCTACGAGCAGTACTTC. This encodes CAIAGTTYEQYF.